Below, 16 T cell receptor beta chains from the same sample are listed, as sequenced in a study of early T cells in non-severe SARS-CoV-2 infection. TCRdb re-called the 5' RACE reads with MiXCR, one entry per CDR3 protein. The sample holds more than 65,000 distinct CDR3 sequences, under 15% seen once. Sequencing was done on a sample of whole blood. The receptor source for this set is an adult who was a healthcare worker with PCR-confirmed SARS-CoV-2 infection or an uninfected control (not recorded which).

The V call is TRBV7-9, the J call TRBJ1-1; no definite D call. V was trimmed by 1 base and J by 1 base, leaving 4 bases between them. The germline V gene encodes CDR1 SEHNR and CDR2 FQNEAQ (reference sequence). The CDR3 totals 13 residues. The CDR3 here is CASSLEANTEAFF. The CDR3 DNA follows: TGTGCCAGCAGCTTAGAGGCGAACACTGAAGCTTTCTTT.

In this sample, this clonotype turned up many times. The genes are TRBV12-3 or TRBV12-4 and TRBJ2-1, with TRBD2 as a possible D gene (6 bases). This CDR3 region has 17 residues. Trimming took off 6 bases at V and 7 bases at J, with 25 bases between the two ends. Written as DNA, the CDR3 is TGTGCCAGCAGCCACCCCCGGGGACGCGGGGCCACGAATGAGCAGTTCTTC. This codes for CASSHPRGRGATNEQFF.

This chain connects TRBV3-1 to TRBJ1-6, with TRBD1 identical over 11 bases. V shed 3 bases, J shed 14 bases, and the junction held 9 bases outside the gene matches. The CDR3 runs to 15 residues. The germline V gene encodes CDR1 LGHDT and CDR2 YNNKEL (reference sequence). The CDR3 loop is CASSQGDRGAFTLHF. The CDR3 bases are TGTGCCAGCAGCCAGGGGGACAGGGGGGCTTTCACCCTCCACTTT.

This clonotype was seen many times. The chain carries TRBV6-2 or TRBV6-3 and TRBJ2-5; 7 nucleotides match TRBD1. Per the germline V gene, CDR1 is MNHEY and CDR2 is SVGEGT. Trimming took 5 bases from V and 3 from J; bases not matched to a gene: 9. The CDR3 consists of 15 residues. CDR3 amino acids: CASSATFRGKETQYF. The DNA of the CDR3 is TGTGCCAGCAGTGCAACTTTCAGGGGGAAAGAGACCCAGTACTTC.

This clonotype was picked up many times. The CDR3 here is CASSPPSTDTQYF. The CDR3 DNA sequence: TGTGCCAGCTCACCGCCCAGCACAGATACGCAGTATTTT. The chain is built from TRBV18 and TRBJ2-3; no clear D gene. This CDR3 spans 13 amino acids. Between the trimmed V and J ends, which lost 3 bases and 0 bases, there was a span of 4 bases. Germline V gene sequence: CDR1 KGHSH, CDR2 LQKENI.

This clonotype occurred a few times. This chain uses TRBV7-2 with TRBJ2-4; D not certain. In germline, CDR1 is SGHTA, CDR2 FQGNSA. The CDR3 consists of 13 residues. The V end was cut by 10 bases, the J end by 0 bases, with 10 bases between. The chain's CDR3 is CATAKVAKNIQYF. The CDR3 DNA reads as TGTGCCACCGCGAAGGTAGCCAAAAACATTCAGTACTTC.

This clonotype was detected only a few times. This chain connects TRBV7-8 to TRBJ2-7; D perhaps matches TRBD1 (5 bases). Germline CDR1 SGHVS, CDR2 FQNEAQ. This CDR3 contains 14 residues. The V end lost 5 bases, the J end lost 0 bases, and 11 bases lay between the germline ends. CDR3 protein: CASSLQGASYEQYF. The CDR3 DNA reads as TGTGCCAGCAGCCTTCAAGGGGCCTCCTACGAGCAGTACTTC.

The genes are TRBV12-3 or TRBV12-4 and TRBJ1-2; D gene ambiguous. CDR3 length: 13 residues. V lost 3 bases to trimming and J lost 8 bases, with 13 bases between them. The CDR3 region has the DNA TGTGCCAGCAGTTTGTCCGGGCAAGGGGGCTACACCTTC. This sequence encodes CASSLSGQGGYTF.

This clonotype appeared many times. The CDR3 protein is CASSSATVRAGELFF. Here the CDR3 DNA reads TGTGCCAGCAGCTCAGCTACGGTTCGGGCCGGGGAGCTGTTTTTT. J is TRBJ2-2 and V is TRBV7-7; D unclear. This CDR3 has 15 amino acids. The ends were cut back, 4 bases at V and 6 bases at J, with 15 bases in the middle. Per germline, CDR1 SSHAT and CDR2 FNYEAQ (reference sequence).

This clonotype was counted only a few times. The gene calls are TRBV13 and TRBJ2-1; TRBD2 might be the D (5 bases). V was clipped by 5 bases and J by 4 bases, with 15 bases between them. CDR3 length equals 15 residues. Germline CDR1 PRHDT, CDR2 FYEKMQ (reference sequence). Here the CDR3 reads CASSGPLAGYNEQFF. CDR3 sequence (DNA): TGTGCCAGCAGCGGTCCCCTAGCCGGGTACAATGAGCAGTTCTTC.

This clonotype was recorded a few times. The chain joins TRBV5-1 to TRBJ2-2; no clear D. The CDR3 sequence is 13 residues long. V gave up 1 base and J gave up 3 bases, with 4 bases separating them. Germline values: CDR1 SGHRS, CDR2 YFSETQ. The CDR3 DNA follows: TGCGCCAGCAGCTTGAAGGACACCGGGGAGCTGTTTTTT. Amino acid sequence: CASSLKDTGELFF. The complete variable domain, with remaining parts taken from reference TRBV5-1 and TRBJ2-2, reads KAGVTQTPRYLIKTRGQQVTLSCSPISGHRSVSWYQQTPGQGLQFLFEYFSETQRNKGNFPGRFSGRQFSNSRSEMNVSTLELGDSALYLCASSLKDTGELFFGEGSRLTVL.

The CDR3 here is CATRDSREGNTIYF. As DNA, the CDR3 is TGTGCCACCAGGGACTCCCGCGAGGGAAACACCATATATTTT. The chain combines TRBV24-1 with TRBJ1-3; D is undetermined. Trimming left V 7 bases short and J 4 bases short, with 13 bases between. CDR1 KGHDR and CDR2 SFDVKD come from the germline V gene. CDR3 size: 14 residues.

This clonotype was observed at least ten times. The V call is TRBV20-1, the J call TRBJ1-3, with 7 bases that match TRBD1. This CDR3 has 14 amino acids. The J segment lost 2 bases and the V segment lost 6 bases, leaving 7 bases of the junction unmatched. Germline CDR1 DFQATT, CDR2 SNEGSKA (reference sequence). CDR3 DNA: TGCAGTGCGCGACAGGGAGGCGCTGGAAACACCATATATTTT. Translation gives CSARQGGAGNTIYF.

The chain employs TRBV29-1 and TRBJ2-5; D gene ambiguous. Per germline, CDR1 SQVTM and CDR2 ANQGSEA. V shed 4 bases and J shed 2 bases, with 5 bases lying between them. This CDR3 contains 11 residues. The CDR3 loop reads CSVVRQETQYF. The CDR3, as DNA: TGCAGCGTTGTCAGGCAAGAGACCCAGTACTTC.

V and J are TRBV12-3 or TRBV12-4 and TRBJ2-7; possible D gene TRBD2, 5 bases. V was cut by 3 bases and J by 5 bases, with 11 bases left in between. This CDR3 region has 13 residues. Here the CDR3 DNA reads TGTGCCAGCAGTTTTCGGGGTGCCCACGAGCAGTACTTC. Its translation is CASSFRGAHEQYF.

This clonotype has only a few counts. V usage is TRBV7-9 and J usage is TRBJ2-3; D is unresolved. Trimming cost V 11 bases and J 11 bases, with 14 bases left between them. CDR3 length equals 10 residues. Germline CDR1 and CDR2: SEHNR and FQNEAQ (reference sequence). The CDR3 spells CASASTRQYF. CDR3 nucleotide sequence: TGTGCCTCGGCGTCGACTCGGCAGTATTTT.